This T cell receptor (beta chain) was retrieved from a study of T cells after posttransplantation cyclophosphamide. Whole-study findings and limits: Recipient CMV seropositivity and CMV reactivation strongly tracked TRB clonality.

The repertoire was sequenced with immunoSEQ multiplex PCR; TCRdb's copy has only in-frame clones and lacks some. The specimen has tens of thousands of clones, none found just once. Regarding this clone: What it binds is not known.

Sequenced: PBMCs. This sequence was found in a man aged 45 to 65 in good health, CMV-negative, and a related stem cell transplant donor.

In DNA, the CDR3 is TGTGCCAGCAGCGCCGAATTGTGGGGGGGCGGGCGGCAGTTCTTC. This translates into CASSAELWGGGRQFF. The genes are TRBV2 and TRBJ2-1, with a weak D call TRBD2 (7 bases). The CDR3 spans 15 residues. The germline V gene encodes CDR1 SNHLY and CDR2 FYNNEI. Trimming took 6 bases from V and 12 from J, leaving 24 bases between them.